This T cell receptor beta chain was retrieved from a study of post-analysis software for immune sequencing data. Study results and limitations: Controls had significantly higher normalized Chao1 diversity than multiple sclerosis patients.

The library was made from cDNA and included unique molecular identifiers. MiXCR was run by TCRdb on the PCR reads, yielding one entry per CDR3 protein. This table holds roughly 730,000 distinct CDR3 sequences, 30% found once. In this sample, this clonotype turned up a few times. What it binds is not known. This TCR was sampled from a girl aged 10 to 17 with multiple sclerosis. Sequencing input: blood.

The chain's CDR3 is CASSLGDRGYYEQYF. The DNA of the CDR3 is TGTGCCAGCAGCCTCGGGGACAGGGGGTACTACGAGCAGTACTTC. The rearrangement joins TRBV7-8 to TRBJ2-7, with 11 bases matching TRBD1. This CDR3 is built from 15 residues. Germline V gives CDR1 SGHVS, CDR2 FQNEAQ. After removal of 5 bases from V and 3 bases from J, the junction contained 6 bases not matched to a gene.